This T cell receptor beta chain was recovered during a study of CD8 T cells in Susac syndrome. The sequenced target, TCR beta, came from blood CD8+ and CD4+ T cells. The RNA, roughly 0.45 to 1 ug, was put through reverse transcription using random hexamers. Using its own MiXCR run on the immunoSEQ multiplex PCR reads, TCRdb lists one record per CDR3 protein. The sample has around 130,000 distinct CDR3 sequences, 85% to 95% seen once. The length of the CDR3 is 14 residues. The germline gives CDR1 SEHNR, CDR2 FQNEAQ (reference sequence). Trimming removed 1 base from V and 1 base from J, with 7 bases in between.

The chain recombines TRBV7-9 with TRBJ1-2; D is undetermined. Material: CD8+ T cells from PBMCs. The origin of this receptor is a human donor with Susac syndrome. CDR3 sequence: CASSLVTRNYGYTF. CDR3 nucleotide sequence: TGTGCCAGCAGCTTAGTTACCCGTAACTATGGCTACACCTTC.